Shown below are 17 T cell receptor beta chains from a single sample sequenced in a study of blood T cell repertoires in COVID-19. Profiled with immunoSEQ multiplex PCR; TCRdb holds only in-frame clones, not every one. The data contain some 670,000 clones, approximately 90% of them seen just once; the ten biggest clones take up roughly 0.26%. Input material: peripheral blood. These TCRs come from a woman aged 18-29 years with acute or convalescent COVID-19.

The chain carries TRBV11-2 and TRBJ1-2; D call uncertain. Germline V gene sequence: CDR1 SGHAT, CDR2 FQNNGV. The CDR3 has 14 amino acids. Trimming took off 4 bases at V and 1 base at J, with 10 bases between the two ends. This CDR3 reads CASSSVRGNYGYTF. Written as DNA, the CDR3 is TGTGCCAGCAGCTCCGTCCGGGGTAACTATGGCTACACCTTC.

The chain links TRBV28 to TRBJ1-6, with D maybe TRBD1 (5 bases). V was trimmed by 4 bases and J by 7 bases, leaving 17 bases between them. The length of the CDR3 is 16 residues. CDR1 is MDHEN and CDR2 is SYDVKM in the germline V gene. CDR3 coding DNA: TGTGCCAGCAGTTGGTGGGACTTAAAAGGGAATTCACCCCTCCACTTT. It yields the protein CASSWWDLKGNSPLHF.

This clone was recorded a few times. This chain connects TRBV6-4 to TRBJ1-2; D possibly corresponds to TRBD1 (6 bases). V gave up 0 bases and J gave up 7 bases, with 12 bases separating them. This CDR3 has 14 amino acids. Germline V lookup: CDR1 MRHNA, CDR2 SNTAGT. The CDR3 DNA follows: TGTGCCAGCAGTGACTCGTCAGGGGCGGGTGGCTACACCTTC. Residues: CASSDSSGAGGYTF.

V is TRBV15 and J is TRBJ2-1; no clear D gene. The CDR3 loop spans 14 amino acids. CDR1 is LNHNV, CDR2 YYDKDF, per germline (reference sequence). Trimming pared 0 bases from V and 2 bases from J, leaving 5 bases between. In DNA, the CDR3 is TGTGCCACCAGCAGAGATAAAACCTACAATGAGCAGTTCTTC. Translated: CATSRDKTYNEQFF.

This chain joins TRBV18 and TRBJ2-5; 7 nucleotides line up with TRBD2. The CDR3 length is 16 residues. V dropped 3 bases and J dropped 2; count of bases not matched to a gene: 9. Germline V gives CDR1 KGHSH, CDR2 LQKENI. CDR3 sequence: CASSPAPSGYQETQYF. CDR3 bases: TGTGCCAGCTCACCGGCCCCTAGCGGCTATCAAGAGACCCAGTACTTC. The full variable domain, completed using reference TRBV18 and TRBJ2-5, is NAGVMQNPRHLVRRRGQEARLRCSPMKGHSHVYWYRQLPEEGLKFMVYLQKENIIDESGMPKERFSAEFPKEGPSILRIQQVVRGDSAAYFCASSPAPSGYQETQYFGPGTRLLVL.

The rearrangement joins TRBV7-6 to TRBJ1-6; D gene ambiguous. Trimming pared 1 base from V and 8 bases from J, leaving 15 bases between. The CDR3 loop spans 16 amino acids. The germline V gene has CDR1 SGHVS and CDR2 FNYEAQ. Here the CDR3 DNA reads TGTGCCAGCAGCTTAGAAGAGGGTCCTGGTCATTCACCCCTCCACTTT. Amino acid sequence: CASSLEEGPGHSPLHF.

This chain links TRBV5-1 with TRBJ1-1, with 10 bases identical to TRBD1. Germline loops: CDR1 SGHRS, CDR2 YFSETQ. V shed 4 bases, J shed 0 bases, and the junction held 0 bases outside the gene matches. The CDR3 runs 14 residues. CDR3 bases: TGCGCCAGCAGCGGGACAGGGGTGAACACTGAAGCTTTCTTT. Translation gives CASSGTGVNTEAFF.

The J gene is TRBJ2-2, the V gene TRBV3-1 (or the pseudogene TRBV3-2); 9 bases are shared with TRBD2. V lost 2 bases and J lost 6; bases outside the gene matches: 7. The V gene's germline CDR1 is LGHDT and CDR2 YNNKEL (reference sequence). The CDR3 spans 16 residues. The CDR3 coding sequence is TGTGCCAGCAGCCAACCGGGACTAGCTGTTGCCGGGGAGCTGTTTTTT. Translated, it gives CASSQPGLAVAGELFF.

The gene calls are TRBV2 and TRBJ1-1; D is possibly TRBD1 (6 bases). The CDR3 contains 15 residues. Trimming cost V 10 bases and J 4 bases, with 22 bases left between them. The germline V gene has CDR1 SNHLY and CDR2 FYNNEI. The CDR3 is CATGSPGEISTEAFF. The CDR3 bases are TGTGCCACCGGTTCCCCAGGGGAGATAAGCACTGAAGCTTTCTTT.

CDR3 region: CASSFFRGVDEQYF. CDR3 coding DNA: TGCGCCAGCAGCTTCTTCAGGGGCGTAGACGAGCAGTACTTC. The rearrangement joins TRBV5-1 to TRBJ2-7, with D perhaps matching TRBD1 (6 bases). CDR1 SGHRS and CDR2 YFSETQ come from the germline V gene. The CDR3 consists of 14 residues. V lost 2 bases, J lost 5 bases, and 14 bases lay in between.

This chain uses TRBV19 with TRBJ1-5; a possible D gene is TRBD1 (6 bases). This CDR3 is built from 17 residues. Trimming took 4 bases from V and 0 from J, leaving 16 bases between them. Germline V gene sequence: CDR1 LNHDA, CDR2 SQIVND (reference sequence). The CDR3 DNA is TGTGCCAGTAGTAGGGGACATCAAAAATATAGCAATCAGCCCCAGCATTTT. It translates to CASSRGHQKYSNQPQHF.

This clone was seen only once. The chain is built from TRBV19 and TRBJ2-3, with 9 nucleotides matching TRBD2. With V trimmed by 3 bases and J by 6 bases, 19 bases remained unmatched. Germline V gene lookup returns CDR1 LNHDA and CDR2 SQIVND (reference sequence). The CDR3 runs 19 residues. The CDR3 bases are TGTGCCAGTAGTATCGAGCGGGGGGTAACAGAAGAAGCAGCGGATACGCAGTATTTT. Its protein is CASSIERGVTEEAADTQYF.

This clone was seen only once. CDR3 sequence reads: CASSLGRGEADYTGELFF. In DNA, the CDR3 is TGTGCCAGCAGCTTAGGCCGGGGGGAAGCGGACTACACCGGGGAGCTGTTTTTT. The chain joins TRBV13 to TRBJ2-2; 7 bases align to TRBD2. The germline V gene has CDR1 PRHDT and CDR2 FYEKMQ (reference sequence). The length of the CDR3 is 18 residues. Germline trimming cut 0 bases from V and 3 bases from J; bases unmatched to any gene: 10.

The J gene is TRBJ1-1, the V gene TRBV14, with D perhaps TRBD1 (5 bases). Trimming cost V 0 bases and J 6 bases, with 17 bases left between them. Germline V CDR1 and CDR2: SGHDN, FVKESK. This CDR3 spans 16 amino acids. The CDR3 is CASSQELTTRGPEAFF. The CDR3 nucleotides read TGTGCCAGCAGCCAAGAATTGACAACAAGGGGCCCTGAAGCTTTCTTT.

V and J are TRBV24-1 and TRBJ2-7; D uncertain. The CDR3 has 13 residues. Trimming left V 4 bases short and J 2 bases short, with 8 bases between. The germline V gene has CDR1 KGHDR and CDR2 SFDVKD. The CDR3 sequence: CATSESGAYEQYF. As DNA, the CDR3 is TGTGCCACCAGTGAGTCTGGAGCCTACGAGCAGTACTTC.

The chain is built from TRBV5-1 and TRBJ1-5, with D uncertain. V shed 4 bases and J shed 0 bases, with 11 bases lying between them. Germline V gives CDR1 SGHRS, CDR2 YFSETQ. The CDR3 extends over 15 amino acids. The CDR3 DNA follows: TGCGCCAGCAGCCCGGCGGGCGATAGCAATCAGCCCCAGCATTTT. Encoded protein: CASSPAGDSNQPQHF.

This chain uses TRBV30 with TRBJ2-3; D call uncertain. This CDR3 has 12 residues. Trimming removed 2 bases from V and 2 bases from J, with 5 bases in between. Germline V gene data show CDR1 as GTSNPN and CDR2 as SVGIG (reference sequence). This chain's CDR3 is CAWSSPTDTQYF. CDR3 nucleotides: TGTGCCTGGAGTAGCCCCACAGATACGCAGTATTTT.